These 6 T cell receptor beta chains originate from one sample sequenced in a study of T cell responses to AZD1222 COVID-19 vaccine. Produced via immunoSEQ multiplex PCR; TCRdb's table is partial and in-frame only. The profile shows 100,000 to 150,000 clones, 90% of them singletons. The starting material was peripheral blood, obtained on day 0 of AZD1222 vaccination. The origin of the receptors is an adult in good health.

This clone was recorded once. The V and J genes are TRBV5-1 and TRBJ2-6, with 8 bases identical to TRBD1. The CDR3 totals 18 residues. V shed 5 bases and J 4 bases; nucleotides not matched to a gene: 14. Germline V gene data show CDR1 as SGHRS and CDR2 as YFSETQ. As DNA, the CDR3 is TGCGCCAGCAGTCCCCGGGTGCAGGGGGCGCGAGGGGCCAACGTCCTGACTTTC. This translates into CASSPRVQGARGANVLTF.

This clone has a single count. The chain links TRBV5-1 to TRBJ2-1; D remains unclear. V was shortened by 3 bases and J by 7 bases, with 17 bases between the two germline ends. Germline assignment: CDR1 SGHRS and CDR2 YFSETQ. The CDR3 length is 15 residues. CDR3 sequence reads: CASSSSAAENNEQFF. CDR3 in DNA: TGCGCCAGCAGCTCCTCTGCTGCGGAAAATAATGAGCAGTTCTTC.

This rearrangement joins TRBV30 to TRBJ2-3; 9 bases fit TRBD2. From germline, CDR1 is GTSNPN and CDR2 SVGIG (reference sequence). Trimming at V came to 1 base and at J to 2 bases, leaving 4 bases not matched to a gene. There are 15 residues in the CDR3. DNA of the CDR3: TGTGCCTGGAGTGAGCCTAGCGGGGCCACAGATACGCAGTATTTT. Translation: CAWSEPSGATDTQYF.

The V and J genes are TRBV7-6 and TRBJ1-5; no clear D gene. Germline CDR1 reads SGHVS; CDR2 reads FNYEAQ. The length of the CDR3 is 14 residues. The V gene lost 5 bases and the J gene lost 9 bases, with 17 bases spanning the gap. CDR3 sequence (DNA): TGTGCCAGCAGCCAATACGCCCGAGAACGGCCCCAGCATTTT. Translation: CASSQYARERPQHF.

This clone was observed a single time. The rearrangement links TRBV10-1 to TRBJ2-2; D possibly corresponds to TRBD1 (7 bases). Germline V lookup: CDR1 WNHNN, CDR2 SYGVQD (reference sequence). Trimming left V 8 bases short and J 3 bases short, with 16 bases between. The CDR3 runs 15 residues. The chain's CDR3 is CASPDREEYTGELFF. The CDR3 bases are TGCGCCAGCCCTGACAGGGAGGAGTACACCGGGGAGCTGTTTTTT.

V and J are TRBV7-2 and TRBJ2-1; 8 nucleotides align to TRBD2. The CDR3 loop spans 17 amino acids. Germline CDR1 is SGHTA and CDR2 is FQGNSA. The J segment lost 0 bases and the V segment lost 2 bases, leaving 6 bases of the junction unmatched. CDR3 nucleotides: TGTGCCAGCAGCTTATCTTTAGCGGGACGCTCCTACAATGAGCAGTTCTTC. As protein: CASSLSLAGRSYNEQFF.